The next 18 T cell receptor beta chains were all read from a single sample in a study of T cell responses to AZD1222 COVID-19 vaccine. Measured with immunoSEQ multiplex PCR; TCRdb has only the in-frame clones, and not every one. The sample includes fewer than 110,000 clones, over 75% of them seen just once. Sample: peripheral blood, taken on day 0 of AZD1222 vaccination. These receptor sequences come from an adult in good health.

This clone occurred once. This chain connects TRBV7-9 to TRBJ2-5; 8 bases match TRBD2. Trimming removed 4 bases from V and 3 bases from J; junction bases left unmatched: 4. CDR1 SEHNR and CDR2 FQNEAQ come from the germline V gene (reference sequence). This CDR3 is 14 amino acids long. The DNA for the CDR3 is TGTGCCAGCAGCTCCGCGGGGGGTAAAGAGACCCAGTACTTC. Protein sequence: CASSSAGGKETQYF.

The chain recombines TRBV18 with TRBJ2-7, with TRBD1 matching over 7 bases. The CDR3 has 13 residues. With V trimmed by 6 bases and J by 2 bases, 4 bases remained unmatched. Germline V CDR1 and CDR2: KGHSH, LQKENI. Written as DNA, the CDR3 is TGTGCCAGCTCCCCGGGACAGCCCTACGAGCAGTACTTC. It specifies CASSPGQPYEQYF.

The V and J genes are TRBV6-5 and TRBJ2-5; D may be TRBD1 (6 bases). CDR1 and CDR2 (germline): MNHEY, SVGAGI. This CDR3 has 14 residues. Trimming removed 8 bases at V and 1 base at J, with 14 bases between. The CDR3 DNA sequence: TGTGCCAGCGCCCAGGGACAAACCCAAGAGACCCAGTACTTC. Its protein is CASAQGQTQETQYF.

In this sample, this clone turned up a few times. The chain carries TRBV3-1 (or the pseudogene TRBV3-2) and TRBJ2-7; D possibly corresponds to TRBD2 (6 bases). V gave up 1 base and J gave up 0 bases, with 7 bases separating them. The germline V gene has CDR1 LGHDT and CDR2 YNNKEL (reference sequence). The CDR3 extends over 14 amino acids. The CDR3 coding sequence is TGTGCCAGCAGCCAAGCTAGCGTCTCCTACGAGCAGTACTTC. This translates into CASSQASVSYEQYF.

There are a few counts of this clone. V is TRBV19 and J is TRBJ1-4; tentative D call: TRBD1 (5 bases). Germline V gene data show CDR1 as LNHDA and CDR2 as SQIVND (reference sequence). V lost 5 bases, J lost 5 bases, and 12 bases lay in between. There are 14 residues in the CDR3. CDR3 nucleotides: TGTGCCAGTAGTGGGGGTACTCCGAATGAAAAACTGTTTTTT. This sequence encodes CASSGGTPNEKLFF.

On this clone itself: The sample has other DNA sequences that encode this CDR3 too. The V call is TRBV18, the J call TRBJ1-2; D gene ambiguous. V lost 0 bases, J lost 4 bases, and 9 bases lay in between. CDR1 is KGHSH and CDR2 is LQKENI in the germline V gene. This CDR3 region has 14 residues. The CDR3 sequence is CASSPPGRPYGYTF. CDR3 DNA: TGTGCCAGCTCACCACCCGGACGGCCCTATGGCTACACCTTC.

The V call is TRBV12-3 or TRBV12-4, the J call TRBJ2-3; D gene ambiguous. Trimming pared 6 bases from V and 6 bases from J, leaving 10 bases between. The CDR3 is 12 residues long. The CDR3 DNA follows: TGTGCCAGCAGCTCGTTCGTGGATACGCAGTATTTT. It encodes CASSSFVDTQYF.

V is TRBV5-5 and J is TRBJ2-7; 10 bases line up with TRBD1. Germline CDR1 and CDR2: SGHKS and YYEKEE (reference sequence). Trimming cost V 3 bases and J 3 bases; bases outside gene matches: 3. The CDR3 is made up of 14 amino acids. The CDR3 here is CASSSRDRGYEQYF. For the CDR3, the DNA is TGTGCCAGCAGCTCTCGGGACAGGGGCTACGAGCAGTACTTC.

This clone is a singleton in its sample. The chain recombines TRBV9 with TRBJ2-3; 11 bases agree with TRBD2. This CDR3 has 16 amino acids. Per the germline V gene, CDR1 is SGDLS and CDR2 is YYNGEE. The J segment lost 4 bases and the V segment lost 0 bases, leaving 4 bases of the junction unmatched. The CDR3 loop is CASSVGLAGGADTQYF. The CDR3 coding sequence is TGTGCCAGCAGCGTAGGCCTAGCGGGAGGTGCAGATACGCAGTATTTT.

The DNA for the CDR3 is TGTGCCAGCAGGGTCGCAGACCGTTACGAGCAGTACTTC. Its translation is CASRVADRYEQYF. V and J are TRBV6-5 and TRBJ2-7; D not resolved. Germline loops: CDR1 MNHEY, CDR2 SVGAGI. The CDR3 is 13 residues long. V gave up 6 bases and J gave up 4 bases, with 13 bases separating them.

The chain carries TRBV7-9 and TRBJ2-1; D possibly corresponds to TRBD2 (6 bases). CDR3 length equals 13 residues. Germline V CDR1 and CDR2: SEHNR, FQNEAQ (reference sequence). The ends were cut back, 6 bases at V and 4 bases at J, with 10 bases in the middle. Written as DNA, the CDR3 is TGTGCCAGCAGTTTACGGGAGTACAATGAGCAGTTCTTC. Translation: CASSLREYNEQFF.

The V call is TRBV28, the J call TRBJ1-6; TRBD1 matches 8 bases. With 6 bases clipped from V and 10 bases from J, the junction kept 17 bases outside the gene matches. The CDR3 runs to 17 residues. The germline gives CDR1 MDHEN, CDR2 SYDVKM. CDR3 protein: CASSYGQGARVGSPLHF. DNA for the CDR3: TGTGCCAGCAGCTACGGGCAGGGGGCGCGAGTTGGGTCACCCCTCCACTTT.

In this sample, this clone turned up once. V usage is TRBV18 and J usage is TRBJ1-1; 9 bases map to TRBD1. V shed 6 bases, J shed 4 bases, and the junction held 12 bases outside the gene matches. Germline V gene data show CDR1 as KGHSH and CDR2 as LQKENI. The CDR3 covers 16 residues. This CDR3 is CASSPGTGSFGTEAFF. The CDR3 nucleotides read TGTGCCAGCTCCCCGGGGACAGGGAGCTTTGGCACTGAAGCTTTCTTT.

The chain's CDR3 is CASSLRANTEAFF. CDR3 coding DNA: TGTGCCAGCAGCTTGCGAGCTAACACTGAAGCTTTCTTT. The rearrangement links TRBV7-2 to TRBJ1-1; D call uncertain. The ends were cut back, 3 bases at V and 2 bases at J, with 7 bases in the middle. Per germline, CDR1 SGHTA and CDR2 FQGNSA. This CDR3 is built from 13 residues.

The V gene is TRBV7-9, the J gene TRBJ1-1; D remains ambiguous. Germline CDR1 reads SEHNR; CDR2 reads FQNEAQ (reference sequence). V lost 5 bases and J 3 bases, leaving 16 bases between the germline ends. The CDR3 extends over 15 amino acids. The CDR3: CASSLNLNGHTEAFF. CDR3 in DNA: TGTGCCAGCAGCCTCAACCTAAACGGACACACTGAAGCTTTCTTT. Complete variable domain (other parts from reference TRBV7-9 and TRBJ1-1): DTGVSQNPRHKITKRGQNVTFRCDPISEHNRLYWYRQTLGQGPEFLTYFQNEAQLEKSRLLSDRFSAERPKGSFSTLEIQRTEQGDSAMYLCASSLNLNGHTEAFFGQGTRLTVV.

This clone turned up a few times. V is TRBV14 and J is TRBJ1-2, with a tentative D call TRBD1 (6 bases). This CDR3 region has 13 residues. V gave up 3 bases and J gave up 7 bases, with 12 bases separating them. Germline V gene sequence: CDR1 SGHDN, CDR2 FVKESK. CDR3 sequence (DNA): TGTGCCAGCAGCCACAACAGGGTCGGTGGCTACACCTTC. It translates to CASSHNRVGGYTF.

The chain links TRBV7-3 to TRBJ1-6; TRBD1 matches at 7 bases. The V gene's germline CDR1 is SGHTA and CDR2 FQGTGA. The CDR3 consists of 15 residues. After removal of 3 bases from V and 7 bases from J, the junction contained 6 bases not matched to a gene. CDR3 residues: CASSLTGQENSPLHF. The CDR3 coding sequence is TGTGCCAGCAGCTTGACCGGACAGGAAAATTCACCCCTCCACTTT.

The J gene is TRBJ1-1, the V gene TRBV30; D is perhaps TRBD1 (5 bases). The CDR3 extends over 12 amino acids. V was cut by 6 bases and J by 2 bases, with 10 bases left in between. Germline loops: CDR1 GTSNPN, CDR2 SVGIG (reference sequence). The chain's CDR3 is CACGGFNTEAFF. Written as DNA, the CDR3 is TGTGCCTGTGGGGGTTTTAACACTGAAGCTTTCTTT.